Below, 27 T cell receptor beta chains from the same sample are listed, as sequenced in a study of blood T cell repertoires in COVID-19 (dated by TCRdb to between 2020 and 2021). Libraries were prepared through the immunoSEQ multiplex PCR assay. TCRdb limited this immuneACCESS table to in-frame rearrangements with V and J called. A share of clones is missing; checked studies link under half to unresolved V genes, and the rest is unexplained. For this sample the table gives fewer than 150,000 clones, of which under 85% were detected only once. Clones ranked in the top ten supply over 15% of the sample. The sample was PBMCs or T cells enriched from blood (not recorded which). These receptors all stem from a man aged 30 to 45 who had recovered from COVID-19.

The J gene is TRBJ2-3, the V gene TRBV5-1; 9 positions agree with TRBD2. Trimming removed 7 bases from V and 1 base from J; junction bases left unmatched: 7. Germline loops: CDR1 SGHRS, CDR2 YFSETQ. The CDR3 covers 15 residues. The chain's CDR3 is CASGRGGRGTDTQYF. The CDR3, as DNA: TGCGCCAGCGGCCGGGGCGGGAGGGGCACAGATACGCAGTATTTT.

This clone was counted ten times or more. This chain links TRBV18 with TRBJ2-1, with D perhaps TRBD1 (7 bases). Germline assignment: CDR1 KGHSH and CDR2 LQKENI. Trimming took off 4 bases at V and 2 bases at J, with 21 bases between the two ends. The CDR3 is 18 amino acids. The CDR3 sequence: CASSRYLVQGGAYNEQFF. CDR3 nucleotides: TGTGCCAGCTCACGCTATCTTGTCCAGGGGGGCGCCTACAATGAGCAGTTCTTC.

This clone was seen a handful of times. The V and J genes are TRBV25-1 and TRBJ2-7; 10 nucleotides match TRBD2. CDR1 and CDR2 from the germline V gene are MGHDK and SYGVNS. The CDR3 is made up of 17 amino acids. V was pared by 3 bases and J by 0 bases, with 8 bases of the junction left unmatched. The CDR3 loop is CASSDPGTSEISYEQYF. In nucleotides, the CDR3 is TGTGCCAGCAGTGACCCCGGGACTAGCGAGATCTCCTACGAGCAGTACTTC.

The V and J genes are TRBV7-9 and TRBJ1-5; D perhaps matches TRBD1 (6 bases). Germline values: CDR1 SEHNR, CDR2 FQNEAQ (reference sequence). The CDR3 is 16 amino acids. Trimming removed 5 bases from V and 0 bases from J, with 14 bases in between. The CDR3: CASSRADSLSNQPQHF. The CDR3 bases are TGTGCCAGCAGCCGGGCGGACAGCCTTAGCAATCAGCCCCAGCATTTT. The full variable domain, in which reference TRBV7-9 and TRBJ1-5 provide the parts outside the CDR3, is DTGVSQNPRHKITKRGQNVTFRCDPISEHNRLYWYRQTLGQGPEFLTYFQNEAQLEKSRLLSDRFSAERPKGSFSTLEIQRTEQGDSAMYLCASSRADSLSNQPQHFGDGTRLSIL.

The genes are TRBV3-1 (or the pseudogene TRBV3-2) and TRBJ2-5; TRBD2 is a possible D gene (6 bases). V was cut by 0 bases and J by 4 bases, with 9 bases left in between. CDR3 length equals 14 residues. The germline CDR1 and CDR2 sequences are LGHDT and YNNKEL (reference sequence). The CDR3 loop reads CASSQDGGLETQYF. CDR3 DNA: TGTGCCAGCAGCCAAGATGGAGGGCTAGAGACCCAGTACTTC.

This clone was counted a single time. The gene calls are TRBV11-2 and TRBJ1-1, with D possibly TRBD1 on 5 matching bases. Germline V lookup: CDR1 SGHAT, CDR2 FQNNGV. CDR3 length equals 15 residues. V gave up 5 bases and J gave up 4 bases, with 17 bases separating them. The CDR3 region is CASSTYQGSGTEAFF. The CDR3, as DNA: TGTGCCAGCAGCACGTATCAGGGTTCCGGCACTGAAGCTTTCTTT.

This sequence joins TRBV12-3 or TRBV12-4 and TRBJ1-1; TRBD1 aligns across 7 bases. V lost 6 bases, J lost 5 bases, and 6 bases stayed unmatched. The CDR3 loop spans 13 amino acids. The CDR3 here is CASSLGQQTEAFF. CDR3 nucleotides: TGTGCCAGCAGCCTGGGACAGCAGACTGAAGCTTTCTTT.

The chain employs TRBV18 and TRBJ1-1; D unclear. This CDR3 contains 16 residues. Germline CDR1 and CDR2: KGHSH and LQKENI. Trimming removed 2 bases at V and 1 base at J, with 14 bases between. The CDR3: CASSPARAVENTEAFF. The DNA for the CDR3 is TGTGCCAGCTCACCAGCGAGGGCGGTAGAGAACACTGAAGCTTTCTTT.

This clone was seen more than once but under ten times. The chain carries TRBV11-2 and TRBJ1-1; D unclear. V lost 4 bases and J lost 7, with 16 bases in between. Germline V gene data show CDR1 as SGHAT and CDR2 as FQNNGV. This CDR3 is 14 amino acids long. In DNA, the CDR3 is TGTGCCAGCAGCTCGCAAGGTGGCAGGATTGAAGCTTTCTTT. Translated: CASSSQGGRIEAFF.

CDR3 sequence (DNA): TGCAGCGTTGAGGGGCAGGGGGTCCAAGAGACCCAGTACTTC. Its protein product is CSVEGQGVQETQYF. V usage is TRBV29-1 and J usage is TRBJ2-5, with 7 bases aligning to TRBD1. V lost 3 bases and J lost 1; bases outside the gene matches: 5. Per the germline V gene, CDR1 is SQVTM and CDR2 is ANQGSEA. The CDR3 consists of 14 residues. Together with reference TRBV29-1 and TRBJ2-5, the CDR3 gives the full variable domain: SAVISQKPSRDICQRGTSLTIQCQVDSQVTMMFWYRQQPGQSLTLIATANQGSEATYESGFVIDKFPISRPNLTFSTLTVSNMSPEDSSIYLCSVEGQGVQETQYFGPGTRLLVL.

This chain joins TRBV7-2 and TRBJ2-1, with TRBD1 identical over 7 bases. The V and J ends lost 1 base and 4 bases, in that order; junction bases with no gene match: 4. This CDR3 region has 15 residues. CDR1 and CDR2 (germline): SGHTA, FQGNSA. Here the CDR3 DNA reads TGTGCCAGCAGCTTAGGGACAGGAGAATACAATGAGCAGTTCTTC. As protein: CASSLGTGEYNEQFF. The full variable domain, with the rest looked up from reference TRBV7-2 and TRBJ2-1, is GAGVSQSPSNKVTEKGKDVELRCDPISGHTALYWYRQSLGQGLEFLIYFQGNSAPDKSGLPSDRFSAERTGGSVSTLTIQRTQQEDSAVYLCASSLGTGEYNEQFFGPGTRLTVL.

The V gene is TRBV19, the J gene TRBJ1-5; TRBD1 aligns across 8 bases. The CDR3 length is 15 residues. V lost 8 bases and J lost 4; bases outside the gene matches: 10. Germline CDR1 reads LNHDA; CDR2 reads SQIVND (reference sequence). CDR3 sequence (DNA): TGTGCCAGTCGTGATGGGCAGGGGGCTAATCAGCCCCAGCATTTT. Protein product: CASRDGQGANQPQHF.

This clone was recorded a few times. The rearrangement joins TRBV29-1 to TRBJ1-3, with D perhaps TRBD1 (5 bases). This CDR3 is 12 amino acids long. Trimming removed 4 bases from V and 7 bases from J, with 11 bases in between. Germline CDR1 SQVTM, CDR2 ANQGSEA. For the CDR3, the DNA is TGCAGCGTTGGCGTAGGGGTGAACACCATATATTTT. Encoded protein: CSVGVGVNTIYF.

The genes are TRBV19 and TRBJ2-5, with D unclear. The germline V gene encodes CDR1 LNHDA and CDR2 SQIVND (reference sequence). This CDR3 spans 15 amino acids. Trimming took 6 bases from V and 0 from J, leaving 14 bases between them. The CDR3 here is CASSALRRNQETQYF. The CDR3 DNA reads TGTGCCAGTAGCGCCTTGAGGCGAAACCAAGAGACCCAGTACTTC.

The genes are TRBV7-9 and TRBJ1-4, with 8 bases identical to TRBD1. With 5 bases clipped from V and 0 bases from J, the junction kept 8 bases outside the gene matches. CDR1 SEHNR and CDR2 FQNEAQ come from the germline V gene (reference sequence). This CDR3 comprises 17 residues. The CDR3 nucleotides are TGTGCCAGCAGCCCCCCGACAGGGGCCGCAACTAATGAAAAACTGTTTTTT. This sequence encodes CASSPPTGAATNEKLFF.

The chain employs TRBV7-9 and TRBJ2-2; TRBD1 matches 9 bases. This CDR3 spans 16 amino acids. CDR1 is SEHNR and CDR2 is FQNEAQ in the germline V gene (reference sequence). The J segment lost 0 bases and the V segment lost 7 bases, leaving 6 bases of the junction unmatched. In DNA form, the CDR3 reads TGTGCCAGCATTACGTGGGACAGGGCGAACACCGGGGAGCTGTTTTTT. It specifies CASITWDRANTGELFF.

V gene TRBV7-9 combines with J gene TRBJ2-3; TRBD2 is a possible D gene (5 bases). There are 16 residues in the CDR3. The germline V gene has CDR1 SEHNR and CDR2 FQNEAQ (reference sequence). With 6 bases removed from V and 4 bases from J, the gap between germline ends came to 20 bases. The CDR3 is CASRSVAGFTPDTQYF. In DNA, the CDR3 is TGTGCCAGCAGGTCGGTGGCGGGCTTCACCCCAGATACGCAGTATTTT.

The chain joins TRBV3-1 (or the pseudogene TRBV3-2) to TRBJ2-2; 12 bases agree with TRBD1. Trimming took 6 bases from V and 6 from J; bases not matched to a gene: 2. The V gene's germline CDR1 is LGHDT and CDR2 YNNKEL (reference sequence). The CDR3 contains 14 residues. The CDR3 DNA reads as TGTGCCAGCAGAGGGACAGGGGGCCCCGGGGAGCTGTTTTTT. It translates to CASRGTGGPGELFF.

The chain has TRBV19 and TRBJ1-1; TRBD1 matches 7 bases. Germline CDR1 LNHDA, CDR2 SQIVND (reference sequence). J lost 3 bases, V lost 5 bases, and 12 bases had no gene match. The CDR3 spans 16 residues. CDR3 sequence reads: CASSSPATGSDTEAFF. CDR3 DNA sequence: TGTGCCAGTAGTTCGCCGGCGACAGGGTCGGACACTGAAGCTTTCTTT.

The chain has TRBV19 and TRBJ1-1, with D possibly TRBD1 on 5 matching bases. The CDR3 has 12 amino acids. V lost 11 bases, J lost 7 bases, and 17 bases lay in between. CDR1 LNHDA and CDR2 SQIVND come from the germline V gene (reference sequence). Written as DNA, the CDR3 is TGTGCCCGAGACCGGGACTATGATGAAGCTTTCTTT. It encodes CARDRDYDEAFF.

The gene calls are TRBV6-9 and TRBJ2-1; TRBD2 aligns across 8 bases. The CDR3 runs to 15 residues. V was pared by 6 bases and J by 4 bases, with 8 bases of the junction left unmatched. Germline CDR1 and CDR2: MNHGY and SVAAGI. CDR3 nucleotides: TGTGCCAGCAGCGAGGGACTAGATCTATACAATGAGCAGTTCTTC. Translation gives CASSEGLDLYNEQFF.

The chain links TRBV12-3 or TRBV12-4 to TRBJ1-2; TRBD1 is a possible D gene (6 bases). This CDR3 comprises 12 residues. V shed 6 bases and J shed 8 bases, with 13 bases lying between them. CDR3 bases: TGTGCCAGCAGCCGACAGGCCCCGGGCTACACCTTC. Its protein is CASSRQAPGYTF.

The chain recombines TRBV24-1 with TRBJ2-2; 12 nucleotides match TRBD2. This CDR3 region has 17 residues. V shed 4 bases and J 5 bases; nucleotides not matched to a gene: 7. Germline CDR1 is KGHDR and CDR2 is SFDVKD. The CDR3 DNA reads as TGTGCCACCAGTGACCGAGGACTAGCGGGGAGAACCGGGGAGCTGTTTTTT. It specifies CATSDRGLAGRTGELFF.

The chain joins TRBV19 to TRBJ2-2; D gene ambiguous. CDR3 length: 14 amino acids. Germline assignment: CDR1 LNHDA and CDR2 SQIVND (reference sequence). Trimming shortened V by 1 base and J by 4 bases, and 7 bases separated the two germline ends. CDR3 bases: TGTGCCAGTAGTATAGTAAGAGGCACCGGGGAGCTGTTTTTT. Translated: CASSIVRGTGELFF. Looking up the rest from reference TRBV19 and TRBJ2-2 gives the full variable domain: DGGITQSPKYLFRKEGQNVTLSCEQNLNHDAMYWYRQDPGQGLRLIYYSQIVNDFQKGDIAEGYSVSREKKESFPLTVTSAQKNPTAFYLCASSIVRGTGELFFGEGSRLTVL.

V is TRBV6-1 and J is TRBJ2-3, with 13 nucleotides matching TRBD2. The CDR3 consists of 18 residues. V shed 2 bases and J 3 bases; nucleotides not matched to a gene: 8. The germline V gene encodes CDR1 MNHNS and CDR2 SASEGT. The chain's CDR3 is CASSETFGLAGVTDTQYF. Written as DNA, the CDR3 is TGTGCCAGCAGTGAAACATTTGGACTAGCGGGGGTAACAGATACGCAGTATTTT.

This clone was seen a handful of times. The rearrangement uses TRBV12-5 and TRBJ1-1; 7 bases fit TRBD1. This CDR3 spans 15 amino acids. Germline V gives CDR1 LGHNT, CDR2 FRNRAP. Losses at the gene ends were 5 bases for V and 4 bases for J; bases not matched to a gene: 10. CDR3 residues: CASGSTGQGVTEAFF. Written as DNA, the CDR3 is TGTGCTAGTGGTAGCACCGGGCAGGGGGTCACTGAAGCTTTCTTT.

The CDR3 sequence is CASSSVRGQSEAFF. Written as DNA, the CDR3 is TGTGCCAGCAGCTCAGTCAGGGGACAGTCTGAAGCTTTCTTT. V gene TRBV11-2 combines with J gene TRBJ1-1; 7 nucleotides match TRBD1. This CDR3 region has 14 residues. Germline V gives CDR1 SGHAT, CDR2 FQNNGV. Losses at the gene ends were 4 bases for V and 6 bases for J; bases not matched to a gene: 8.